This TCR beta chain was sequenced in a study of T-cell reconstitution after alpha-beta-depleted transplantation in children. Study-wide results and caveats: It was surviving recipient T cells and thymic progenitors that gave some patients high TCRbeta diversity at day 60. About two months after transplant, alpha-beta T cells reportedly came from several hundred expanded graft clones. A year had passed since transplant, and T-cell counts and diversity by then came mostly from newly produced T cells.

This clonotype was picked up a small number of times. Antigen specificity is unknown. Preparation of the TCRbeta library was carried out with unique molecular identifiers. MiXCR, run by TCRdb on the PCR reads, gives a single entry per CDR3 protein. This table holds around 580,000 distinct CDR3 sequences, 20% to 25% found once. CDR3 size: 14 residues. V shed 9 bases and J shed 4 bases, with 16 bases lying between them. The sequence was obtained from a boy in the first two years of life who had a stem cell transplant for acute myeloid leukemia, so the T cells may come from the graft donor. The sequencing here drew on PBMCs, mostly from graft donor cells, taken 360 days after TCRalphabeta/CD19-depleted stem cell transplant. The genes are TRBV12-3 or TRBV12-4 and TRBJ2-1; D may be TRBD2 (6 bases). The CDR3 spells CASHGTGDYNEQFF. CDR3 nucleotide sequence: TGTGCCAGTCACGGGACTGGCGATTACAATGAGCAGTTCTTC.